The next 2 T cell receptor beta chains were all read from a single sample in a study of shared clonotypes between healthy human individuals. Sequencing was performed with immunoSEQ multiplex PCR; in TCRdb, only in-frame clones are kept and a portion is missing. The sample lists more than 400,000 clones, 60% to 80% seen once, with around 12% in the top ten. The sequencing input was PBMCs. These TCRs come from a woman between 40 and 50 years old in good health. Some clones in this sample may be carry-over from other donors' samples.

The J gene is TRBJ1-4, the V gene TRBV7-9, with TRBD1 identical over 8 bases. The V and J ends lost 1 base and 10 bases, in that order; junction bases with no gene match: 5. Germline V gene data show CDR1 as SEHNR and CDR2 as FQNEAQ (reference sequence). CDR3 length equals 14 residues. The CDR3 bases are TGTGCCAGCAGCTTAGGTACAACAGGGGGAAAACTGTTTTTT. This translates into CASSLGTTGGKLFF.

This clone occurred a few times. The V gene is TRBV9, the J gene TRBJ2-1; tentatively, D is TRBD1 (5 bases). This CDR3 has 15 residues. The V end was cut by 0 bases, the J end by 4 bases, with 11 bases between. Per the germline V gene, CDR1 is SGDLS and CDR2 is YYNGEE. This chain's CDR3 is CASSVDWGHYNEQFF. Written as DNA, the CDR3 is TGTGCCAGCAGCGTAGACTGGGGCCATTACAATGAGCAGTTCTTC.